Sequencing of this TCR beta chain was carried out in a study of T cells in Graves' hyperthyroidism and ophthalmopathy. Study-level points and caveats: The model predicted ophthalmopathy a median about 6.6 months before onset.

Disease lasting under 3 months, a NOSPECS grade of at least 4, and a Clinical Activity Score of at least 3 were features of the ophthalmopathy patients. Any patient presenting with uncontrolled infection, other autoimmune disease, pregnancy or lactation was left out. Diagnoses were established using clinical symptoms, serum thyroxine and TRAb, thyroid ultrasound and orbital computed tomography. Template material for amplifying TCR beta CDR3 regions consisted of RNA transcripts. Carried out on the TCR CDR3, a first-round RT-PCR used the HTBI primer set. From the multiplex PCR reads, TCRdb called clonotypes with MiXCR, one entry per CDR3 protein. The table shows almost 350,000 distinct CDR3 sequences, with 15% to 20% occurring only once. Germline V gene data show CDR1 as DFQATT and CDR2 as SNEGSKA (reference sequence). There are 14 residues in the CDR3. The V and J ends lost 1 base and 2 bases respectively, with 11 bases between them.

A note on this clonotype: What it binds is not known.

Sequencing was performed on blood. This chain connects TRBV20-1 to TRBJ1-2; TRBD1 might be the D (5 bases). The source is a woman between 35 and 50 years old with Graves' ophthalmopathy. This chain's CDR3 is CSARVPGFNYGYTF. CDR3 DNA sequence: TGCAGTGCTAGAGTTCCAGGGTTCAACTATGGCTACACCTTC.